Listed below are T cell receptor beta chains from one sample, sequenced in a study of response to subunit inactivated influenza vaccine. TCRdb processed the RT-PCR reads anew with MiXCR; each CDR3 protein has one entry. The table has roughly 460,000 distinct CDR3 sequences, about a tenth seen once. The sequencing here drew on PBMCs from blood, taken 45 days after vaccination. The receptors were sampled from a man aged 45-65 years who received an inactivated influenza vaccine. CDR3s include the opening cysteine and the closing phenylalanine or tryptophan. The order of the fields is D gene, V gene, clone size, J gene, CDR3 DNA, CDR3 protein. D genes are given only for firm matches. Not all rows give a size; the values are once, few, many and, for expanded clones, a class.

d_call: TRBD1
v_call: TRBV5-6
clone_size: few
j_call: TRBJ2-7
cdr3_nt: TGTGCCAGCGGGACAGGGGGCTGGTACGAGCAGTACTTC
cdr3_aa: CASGTGGWYEQYF

d_call: TRBD1
v_call: TRBV29-1
clone_size: .
j_call: TRBJ1-2
cdr3_nt: TGCAGCGTTGGGACAGGGAGGGACGGCTACACCTTC
cdr3_aa: CSVGTGRDGYTF

d_call: .
v_call: TRBV20-1
clone_size: few
j_call: TRBJ1-4
cdr3_nt: TGCAGTGCTAGAGGATACGCAACTAATGAAAAACTGTTTTTT
cdr3_aa: CSARGYATNEKLFF

d_call: .
v_call: TRBV3-1
clone_size: .
j_call: TRBJ1-2
cdr3_nt: TGTGCCAGCAGCCGGGGGTCGACTAACTATGGCTACACCTTC
cdr3_aa: CASSRGSTNYGYTF

d_call: .
v_call: TRBV7-2
clone_size: few
j_call: TRBJ1-1
cdr3_nt: TGTGCCAGCACCATTAGGCAGGGGACTGAAGCTTTCTTT
cdr3_aa: CASTIRQGTEAFF

d_call: .
v_call: TRBV6-1
clone_size: many
j_call: TRBJ1-6
cdr3_nt: TGTGCCATGGGACTTGATTCACCCCTCCACTTT
cdr3_aa: CAMGLDSPLHF

d_call: .
v_call: TRBV24-1
clone_size: few
j_call: TRBJ2-1
cdr3_nt: TGTGCCACCAGTGATCCGCGAGGGGGACCCTACAATGAGCAGTTCTTC
cdr3_aa: CATSDPRGGPYNEQFF

d_call: TRBD2
v_call: TRBV5-4
clone_size: .
j_call: TRBJ2-4
cdr3_nt: TGTGCCAGCAGGACCCTAGCGGGAGACGGCAAAAACATTCAGTACTTC
cdr3_aa: CASRTLAGDGKNIQYF

d_call: TRBD1
v_call: TRBV20-1
clone_size: many
j_call: TRBJ2-7
cdr3_nt: TGCAGTGCTAAGTCAACGCAGGGGGCTAGCGAGCAGTACTTC
cdr3_aa: CSAKSTQGASEQYF

d_call: .
v_call: TRBV11-2
clone_size: many
j_call: TRBJ2-4
cdr3_nt: TGTGCCAGCAGGGTGTCGGCGGGCAAAAACATTCAGTACTTC
cdr3_aa: CASRVSAGKNIQYF

d_call: .
v_call: TRBV6-1
clone_size: few
j_call: TRBJ1-2
cdr3_nt: TGTGCCAGCAGTGGATCTCCCGGGATGGATGGCTACACCTTC
cdr3_aa: CASSGSPGMDGYTF

d_call: TRBD2
v_call: TRBV6-2/TRBV6-3
clone_size: .
j_call: TRBJ2-7
cdr3_nt: TGTGCCAGCAGGTCAAGACTAGCGGTTTACTTC
cdr3_aa: CASRSRLAVYF

d_call: TRBD2
v_call: TRBV20-1
clone_size: few
j_call: TRBJ2-3
cdr3_nt: TGCAGTGCTACGGCGACTAGCGGGAGTGTGGATACGCAGTATTTT
cdr3_aa: CSATATSGSVDTQYF

d_call: .
v_call: TRBV12-3/TRBV12-4
clone_size: .
j_call: TRBJ2-1
cdr3_nt: TGTGCCAGCAGTTTTCTTATTGGTGGCACCGACAATGAGCAGTTCTTC
cdr3_aa: CASSFLIGGTDNEQFF

d_call: TRBD2
v_call: TRBV5-1
clone_size: .
j_call: TRBJ2-3
cdr3_nt: TGCGCCAGCAGCCCGGGGACTAGCGGGGTGACAGATACGCAGTATTTT
cdr3_aa: CASSPGTSGVTDTQYF

d_call: .
v_call: TRBV12-3/TRBV12-4
clone_size: many
j_call: TRBJ2-1
cdr3_nt: TGTGCCAGCAGTTTTAGCACCTATGAGCAGTTCTTC
cdr3_aa: CASSFSTYEQFF

d_call: .
v_call: TRBV12-3/TRBV12-4
clone_size: few
j_call: TRBJ1-2
cdr3_nt: TGTGCCAGCAGTCCCGGGACCGCCTATGGGGGCTACACCTTC
cdr3_aa: CASSPGTAYGGYTF

d_call: .
v_call: TRBV12-3/TRBV12-4
clone_size: few
j_call: TRBJ2-3
cdr3_nt: TGTGCCAGCAGTTTCTCTTCGGGGAGCCGCACAGATACGCAGTATTTT
cdr3_aa: CASSFSSGSRTDTQYF

d_call: TRBD2
v_call: TRBV24-1
clone_size: few
j_call: TRBJ2-1
cdr3_nt: TGTGCCACCAGTGCTGCGGGGGGGTACAATGAGCAGTTCTTC
cdr3_aa: CATSAAGGYNEQFF

d_call: .
v_call: TRBV5-1
clone_size: few
j_call: TRBJ1-6
cdr3_nt: TGCGCCAGCAGCTTGGCCGGGAGGGGGTCACCCCTCCACTTT
cdr3_aa: CASSLAGRGSPLHF

d_call: .
v_call: TRBV13
clone_size: .
j_call: TRBJ2-7
cdr3_nt: TGTGCCAGCATCCCCATCTGGGTAAGGGCTTCTTACGAGCAGTACTTC
cdr3_aa: CASIPIWVRASYEQYF

d_call: .
v_call: TRBV7-9
clone_size: few
j_call: TRBJ1-1
cdr3_nt: TGTGCCAGCAGCAACGCCCTTGGGAACACTGAAGCTTTCTTT
cdr3_aa: CASSNALGNTEAFF

d_call: TRBD1
v_call: TRBV6-1
clone_size: many
j_call: TRBJ2-5
cdr3_nt: TGTGCCAGCAGTGTGACAGGGATAGAGACCCAGTACTTC
cdr3_aa: CASSVTGIETQYF

d_call: .
v_call: TRBV5-1
clone_size: few
j_call: TRBJ1-2
cdr3_nt: TGCGCCAGCAGCTTCGCGGGGGCCGAGGATGGCTACACCTTC
cdr3_aa: CASSFAGAEDGYTF

d_call: TRBD1
v_call: TRBV20-1
clone_size: .
j_call: TRBJ2-2
cdr3_nt: TGCAGTGCTAGAGATCATAAGGGGGCGGTCGGGGAGCTGTTTTTT
cdr3_aa: CSARDHKGAVGELFF

d_call: TRBD1
v_call: TRBV7-2
clone_size: few
j_call: TRBJ2-7
cdr3_nt: TGTGCCAGCAGCACCCCGGGACAGGGGTTGGGCTCCTACGAGCAGTACTTC
cdr3_aa: CASSTPGQGLGSYEQYF

d_call: .
v_call: TRBV20-1
clone_size: .
j_call: TRBJ2-3
cdr3_nt: TGCAGTGCTAGGGCGGGGAGCACAGATACGCAGTATTTT
cdr3_aa: CSARAGSTDTQYF

d_call: .
v_call: TRBV4-1
clone_size: .
j_call: TRBJ1-1
cdr3_nt: TGCGCCAGCAGCCACCCCCCAGGACAGCGGAACACTGAAGCTTTCTTT
cdr3_aa: CASSHPPGQRNTEAFF

d_call: TRBD2
v_call: TRBV29-1
clone_size: .
j_call: TRBJ2-7
cdr3_nt: TGCAGCGTTGTGGGGGGACTAGCGGGAGCCTACGAGCAGTACTTC
cdr3_aa: CSVVGGLAGAYEQYF

d_call: .
v_call: TRBV11-2
clone_size: .
j_call: TRBJ2-7
cdr3_nt: TGTGCCAGCAGCTTGCAGGGGCGCTGGGCTTACGAGCAGTACTTC
cdr3_aa: CASSLQGRWAYEQYF

d_call: TRBD2
v_call: TRBV29-1
clone_size: .
j_call: TRBJ2-1
cdr3_nt: TGCAGCGGGGCGGGAGGCCCGGGTAACAATGAGCAGTTCTTC
cdr3_aa: CSGAGGPGNNEQFF

d_call: .
v_call: TRBV7-8
clone_size: many
j_call: TRBJ2-3
cdr3_nt: TGTGCCAGCAGCTTAGGGGGCGAATCAGATACGCAGTATTTT
cdr3_aa: CASSLGGESDTQYF

d_call: .
v_call: TRBV11-1
clone_size: few
j_call: TRBJ2-6
cdr3_nt: TGTGCCAGCAGCTTAGCTGTAGGGGGCGGGACTCCCTCTGGGGCCAACGTCCTGACTTTC
cdr3_aa: CASSLAVGGGTPSGANVLTF

d_call: TRBD2
v_call: TRBV5-5
clone_size: few
j_call: TRBJ2-3
cdr3_nt: TGTGCCAGCAGAAGCGGGGGGGGCGTTTTTGATACGCAGTATTTT
cdr3_aa: CASRSGGGVFDTQYF

d_call: TRBD1
v_call: TRBV5-1
clone_size: few
j_call: TRBJ1-2
cdr3_nt: TGCGCCAGCAGCGTGGACAGGAGCTATGGCTACACCTTC
cdr3_aa: CASSVDRSYGYTF